Sequencing of this TCR beta chain was carried out in a study of blood T cell repertoires in COVID-19. In the study overall: The study drew acute and convalescent COVID-19 samples from the United States, Italy and Spain. PBMCs, B-cell-depleted T cells, or T cells were the source of the cDNA or gDNA that made up the material.

How the authors handled the data: The authors estimated nucleated cell counts from reference gene primer amplification. Assay used: immunoSEQ multiplex PCR; TCRdb lists only in-frame clones, some missing. V and J calls plus clone size are reproduced from that table; the DNA served to infer D and trimming. The sample lists some 380,000 clones, 81% occurring once. This CDR3 has 15 amino acids. V was cut by 2 bases and J by 6 bases, with 16 bases left in between. CDR1 is LGHDT and CDR2 is YNNKEL in the germline V gene (reference sequence). V is TRBV3-1 (or the pseudogene TRBV3-2) and J is TRBJ2-5, with a possible D match to TRBD2 (6 bases). What was sequenced was peripheral blood. The sequence came from a human donor with acute or convalescent COVID-19. The donor label of this sample is uncertain. The CDR3, as DNA: TGTGCCAGCAGCCAACCGGGACTCCCTACAAAGACCCAGTACTTC. Amino acids: CASSQPGLPTKTQYF.